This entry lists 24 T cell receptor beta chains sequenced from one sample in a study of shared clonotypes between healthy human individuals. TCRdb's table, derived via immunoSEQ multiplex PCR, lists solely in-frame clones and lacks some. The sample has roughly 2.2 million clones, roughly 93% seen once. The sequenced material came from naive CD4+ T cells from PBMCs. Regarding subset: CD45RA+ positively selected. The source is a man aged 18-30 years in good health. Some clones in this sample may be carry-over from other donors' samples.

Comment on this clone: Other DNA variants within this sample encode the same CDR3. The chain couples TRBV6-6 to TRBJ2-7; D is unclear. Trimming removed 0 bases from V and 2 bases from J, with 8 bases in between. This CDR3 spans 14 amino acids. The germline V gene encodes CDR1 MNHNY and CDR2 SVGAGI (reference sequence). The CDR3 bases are TGTGCCAGCAGTTACTCGGCTGGGGCCTACGAGCAGTACTTC. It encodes CASSYSAGAYEQYF.

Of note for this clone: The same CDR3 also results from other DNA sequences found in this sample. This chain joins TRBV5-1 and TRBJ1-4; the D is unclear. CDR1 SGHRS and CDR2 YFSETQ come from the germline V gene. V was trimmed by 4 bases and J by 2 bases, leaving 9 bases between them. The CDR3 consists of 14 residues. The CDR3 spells CASSLGRTNEKLFF. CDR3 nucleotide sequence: TGCGCCAGCAGCCTCGGACGGACTAATGAAAAACTGTTTTTT.

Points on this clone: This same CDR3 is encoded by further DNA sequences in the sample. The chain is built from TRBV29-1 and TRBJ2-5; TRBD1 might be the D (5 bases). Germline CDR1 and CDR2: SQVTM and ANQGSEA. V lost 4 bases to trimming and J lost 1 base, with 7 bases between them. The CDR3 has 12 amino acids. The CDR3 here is CSVGGGQETQYF. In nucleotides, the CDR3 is TGCAGCGTTGGGGGCGGCCAAGAGACCCAGTACTTC.

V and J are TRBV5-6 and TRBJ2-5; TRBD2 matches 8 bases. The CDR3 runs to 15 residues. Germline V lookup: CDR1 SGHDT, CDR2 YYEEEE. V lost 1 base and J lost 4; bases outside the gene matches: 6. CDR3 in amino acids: CASSLKRAGGETQYF. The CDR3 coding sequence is TGTGCCAGCAGCTTGAAACGGGCGGGAGGAGAGACCCAGTACTTC.

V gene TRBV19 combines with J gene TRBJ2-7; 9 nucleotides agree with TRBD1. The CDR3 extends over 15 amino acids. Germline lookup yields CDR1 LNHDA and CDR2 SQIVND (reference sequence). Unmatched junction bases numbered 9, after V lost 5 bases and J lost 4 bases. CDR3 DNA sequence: TGTGCCAGTAGTGCCGGGACAGGGAATTTTTACGAGCAGTACTTC. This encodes CASSAGTGNFYEQYF.

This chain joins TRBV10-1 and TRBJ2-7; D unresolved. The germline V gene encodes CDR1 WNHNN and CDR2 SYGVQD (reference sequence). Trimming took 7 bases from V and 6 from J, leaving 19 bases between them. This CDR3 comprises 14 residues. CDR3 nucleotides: TGCGCCAGCAAACCGGGTTACAAAACGGGCGAGCAGTACTTC. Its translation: CASKPGYKTGEQYF.

The CDR3 protein is CASSLVAGGLNEKLFF. The DNA of the CDR3 is TGTGCCAGCAGTTTAGTAGCAGGCGGACTAAATGAAAAACTGTTTTTT. The chain combines TRBV28 with TRBJ1-4; D unresolved. V lost 2 bases and J 5 bases, leaving 15 bases between the germline ends. CDR3 length: 16 amino acids. CDR1 is MDHEN, CDR2 SYDVKM, per germline. Full variable domain (missing parts from reference TRBV28 and TRBJ1-4): DVKVTQSSRYLVKRTGEKVFLECVQDMDHENMFWYRQDPGLGLRLIYFSYDVKMKEKGDIPEGYSVSREKKERFSLILESASTNQTSMYLCASSLVAGGLNEKLFFGSGTQLSVL.

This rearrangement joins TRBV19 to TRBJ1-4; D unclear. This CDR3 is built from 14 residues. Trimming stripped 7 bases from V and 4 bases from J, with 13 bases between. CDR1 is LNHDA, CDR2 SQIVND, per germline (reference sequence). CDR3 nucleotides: TGTGCCAGTAAGGTCGGGAGGGATAATGAAAAACTGTTTTTT. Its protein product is CASKVGRDNEKLFF.

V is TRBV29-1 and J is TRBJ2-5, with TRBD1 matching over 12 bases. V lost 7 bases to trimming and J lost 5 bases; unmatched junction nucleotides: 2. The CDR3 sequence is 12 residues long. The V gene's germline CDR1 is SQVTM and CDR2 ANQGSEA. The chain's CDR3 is CSGGQGAETQYF. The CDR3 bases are TGCAGCGGGGGACAGGGGGCTGAGACCCAGTACTTC.

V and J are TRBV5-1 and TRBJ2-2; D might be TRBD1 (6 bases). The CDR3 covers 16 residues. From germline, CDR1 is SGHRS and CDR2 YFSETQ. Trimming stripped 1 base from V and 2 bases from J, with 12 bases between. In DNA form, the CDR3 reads TGCGCCAGCAGCTTGCTGTGGGACACAAACACCGGGGAGCTGTTTTTT. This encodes CASSLLWDTNTGELFF.

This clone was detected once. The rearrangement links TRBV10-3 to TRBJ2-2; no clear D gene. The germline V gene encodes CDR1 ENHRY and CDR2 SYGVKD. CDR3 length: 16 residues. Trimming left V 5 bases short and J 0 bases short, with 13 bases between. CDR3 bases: TGTGCCATCAGTAAAAATCTATACGCGAACACCGGGGAGCTGTTTTTT. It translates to CAISKNLYANTGELFF.

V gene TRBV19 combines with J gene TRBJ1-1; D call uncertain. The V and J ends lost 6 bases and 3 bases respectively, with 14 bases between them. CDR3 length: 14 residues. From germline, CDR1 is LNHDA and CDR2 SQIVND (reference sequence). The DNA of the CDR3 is TGTGCCAGTAGCGCCGCCCAGGCGGACACTGAAGCTTTCTTT. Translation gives CASSAAQADTEAFF. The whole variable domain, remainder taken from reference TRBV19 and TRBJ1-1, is DGGITQSPKYLFRKEGQNVTLSCEQNLNHDAMYWYRQDPGQGLRLIYYSQIVNDFQKGDIAEGYSVSREKKESFPLTVTSAQKNPTAFYLCASSAAQADTEAFFGQGTRLTVV.

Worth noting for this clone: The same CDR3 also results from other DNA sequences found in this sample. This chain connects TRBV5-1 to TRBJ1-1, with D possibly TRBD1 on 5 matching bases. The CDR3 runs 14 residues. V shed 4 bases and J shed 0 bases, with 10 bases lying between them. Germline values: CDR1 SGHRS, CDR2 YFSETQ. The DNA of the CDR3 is TGCGCCAGCAGCCCGGGACCGATGAACACTGAAGCTTTCTTT. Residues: CASSPGPMNTEAFF.

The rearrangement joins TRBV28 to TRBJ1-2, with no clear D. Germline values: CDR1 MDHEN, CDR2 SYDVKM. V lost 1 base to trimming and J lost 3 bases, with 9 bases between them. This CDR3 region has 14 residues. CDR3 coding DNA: TGTGCCAGCAGTTTATTGCCCAGGTACTATGGCTACACCTTC. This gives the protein CASSLLPRYYGYTF.

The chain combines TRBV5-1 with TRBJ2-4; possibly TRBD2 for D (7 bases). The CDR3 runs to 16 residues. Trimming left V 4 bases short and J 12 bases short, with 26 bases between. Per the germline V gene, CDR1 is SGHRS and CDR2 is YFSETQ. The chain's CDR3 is CASSPGAAGVKGDQYF. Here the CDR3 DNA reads TGCGCCAGCAGCCCCGGAGCGGCGGGAGTCAAGGGGGATCAGTACTTC. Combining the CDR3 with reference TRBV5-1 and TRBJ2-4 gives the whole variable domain KAGVTQTPRYLIKTRGQQVTLSCSPISGHRSVSWYQQTPGQGLQFLFEYFSETQRNKGNFPGRFSGRQFSNSRSEMNVSTLELGDSALYLCASSPGAAGVKGDQYFGAGTRLSVL.

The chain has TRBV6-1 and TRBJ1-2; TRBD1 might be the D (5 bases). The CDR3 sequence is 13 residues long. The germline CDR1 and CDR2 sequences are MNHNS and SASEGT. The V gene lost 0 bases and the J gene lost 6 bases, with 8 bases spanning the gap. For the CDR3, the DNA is TGTGCCAGCAGTGAAGCAGGGGAGGATGGCTACACCTTC. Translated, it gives CASSEAGEDGYTF.

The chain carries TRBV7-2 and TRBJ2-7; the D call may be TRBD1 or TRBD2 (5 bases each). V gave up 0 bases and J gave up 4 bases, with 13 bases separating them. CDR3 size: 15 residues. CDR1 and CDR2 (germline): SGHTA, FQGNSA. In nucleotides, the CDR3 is TGTGCCAGCAGCTTAGCAACGGGGCCAGGGTACGAGCAGTACTTC. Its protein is CASSLATGPGYEQYF.

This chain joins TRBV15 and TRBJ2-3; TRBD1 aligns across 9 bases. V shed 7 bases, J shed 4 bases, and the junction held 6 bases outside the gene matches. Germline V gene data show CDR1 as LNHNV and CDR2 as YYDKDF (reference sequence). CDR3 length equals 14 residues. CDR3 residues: CATTLDRGSDTQYF. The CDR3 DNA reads TGTGCCACCACACTCGACAGGGGGTCAGATACGCAGTATTTT.

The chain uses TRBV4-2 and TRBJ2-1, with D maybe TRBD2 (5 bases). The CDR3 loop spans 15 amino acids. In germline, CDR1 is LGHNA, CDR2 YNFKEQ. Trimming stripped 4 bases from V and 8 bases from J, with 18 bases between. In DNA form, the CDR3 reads TGTGCCAGCAGCCGTCAAAAGACGGAGGTGGATGAGCAGTTCTTC. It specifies CASSRQKTEVDEQFF.

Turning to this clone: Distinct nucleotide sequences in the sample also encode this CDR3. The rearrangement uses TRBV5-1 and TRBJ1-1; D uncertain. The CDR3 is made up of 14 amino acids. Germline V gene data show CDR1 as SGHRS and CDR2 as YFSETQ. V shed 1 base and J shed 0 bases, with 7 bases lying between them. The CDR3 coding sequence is TGCGCCAGCAGCTTGCCCGGGGTGAACACTGAAGCTTTCTTT. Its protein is CASSLPGVNTEAFF.

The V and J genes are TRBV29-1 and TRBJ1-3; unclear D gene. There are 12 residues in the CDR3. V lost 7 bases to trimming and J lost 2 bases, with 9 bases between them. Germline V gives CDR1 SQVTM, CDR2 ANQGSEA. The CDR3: CSAQRAGNTIYF. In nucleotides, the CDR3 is TGCAGCGCGCAGCGGGCTGGAAACACCATATATTTT.

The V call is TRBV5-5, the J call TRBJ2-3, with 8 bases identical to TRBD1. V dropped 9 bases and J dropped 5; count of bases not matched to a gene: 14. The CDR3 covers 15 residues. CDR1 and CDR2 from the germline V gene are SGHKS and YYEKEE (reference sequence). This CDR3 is CATGVTTGEVDTQYF. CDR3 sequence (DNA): TGTGCCACCGGGGTGACGACAGGGGAAGTAGATACGCAGTATTTT. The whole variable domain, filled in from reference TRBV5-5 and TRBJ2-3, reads DAGVTQSPTHLIKTRGQQVTLRCSPISGHKSVSWYQQVLGQGPQFIFQYYEKEERGRGNFPDRFSARQFPNYSSELNVNALLLGDSALYLCATGVTTGEVDTQYFGPGTRLTVL.

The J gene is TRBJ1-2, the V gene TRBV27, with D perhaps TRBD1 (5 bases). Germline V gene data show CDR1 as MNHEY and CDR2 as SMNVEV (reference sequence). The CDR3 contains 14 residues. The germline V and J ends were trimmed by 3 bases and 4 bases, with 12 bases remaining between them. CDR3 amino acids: CASSLQGSTYGYTF. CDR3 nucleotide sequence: TGTGCCAGCAGTTTGCAGGGTTCTACCTATGGCTACACCTTC.

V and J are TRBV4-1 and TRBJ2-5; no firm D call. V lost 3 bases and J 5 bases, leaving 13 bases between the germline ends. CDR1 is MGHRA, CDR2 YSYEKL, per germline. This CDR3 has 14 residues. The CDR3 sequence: CASSQMANRETQYF. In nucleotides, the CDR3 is TGCGCCAGCAGCCAGATGGCTAATAGGGAGACCCAGTACTTC.